The clone carrying this TCR beta chain was seen many times. These data come from a study of human T cells and chemical hapten exposure. The overall study: Per-sample TCR yield variation was attributed mainly to small pooled library volume differences.

MiXCR, applied by TCRdb to the RACE reads, yields one record per CDR3 protein. Of some 81,000 distinct CDR3 sequences listed, approximately 10% were seen once; the top ten hold around 1.4%. Germline CDR1 is SEHNR and CDR2 is FQNEAQ (reference sequence). V lost 5 bases to trimming and J lost 7 bases; unmatched junction nucleotides: 6. The CDR3 extends over 14 amino acids. Specified time point: patch test 2, 6 weeks after DPC sensitization. This sample's treatment: therapeutic diphenylcyclopropenone sensitization with weekly scalp DPC. The rearrangement joins TRBV7-9 to TRBJ1-2, with 11 nucleotides matching TRBD1. The source is a man in his late teens or twenties with alopecia areata. Some clones in this sample may be carry-over from other donors' samples. The material sequenced was whole blood, taken in connection with sensitization to the hapten diphenylcyclopropenone (DPC). CDR3 nucleotide sequence: TGTGCCAGCAGCCCGGGACAGGGGGTAGGTGGCTACACCTTC. It translates to CASSPGQGVGGYTF.